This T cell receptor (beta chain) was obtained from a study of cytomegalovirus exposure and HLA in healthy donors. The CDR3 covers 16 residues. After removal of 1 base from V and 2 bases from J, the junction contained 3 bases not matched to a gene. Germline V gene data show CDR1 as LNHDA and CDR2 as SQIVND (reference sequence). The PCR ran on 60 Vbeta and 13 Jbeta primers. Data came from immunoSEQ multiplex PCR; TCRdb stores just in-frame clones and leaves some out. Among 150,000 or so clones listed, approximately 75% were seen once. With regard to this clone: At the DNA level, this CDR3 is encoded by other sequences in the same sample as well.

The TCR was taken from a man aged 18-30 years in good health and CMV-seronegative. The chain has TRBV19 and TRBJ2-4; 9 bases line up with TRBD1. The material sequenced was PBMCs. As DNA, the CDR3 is TGTGCCAGTAGTATAGTAGGGACAGGGCCCAAAAACATTCAGTACTTC. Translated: CASSIVGTGPKNIQYF.